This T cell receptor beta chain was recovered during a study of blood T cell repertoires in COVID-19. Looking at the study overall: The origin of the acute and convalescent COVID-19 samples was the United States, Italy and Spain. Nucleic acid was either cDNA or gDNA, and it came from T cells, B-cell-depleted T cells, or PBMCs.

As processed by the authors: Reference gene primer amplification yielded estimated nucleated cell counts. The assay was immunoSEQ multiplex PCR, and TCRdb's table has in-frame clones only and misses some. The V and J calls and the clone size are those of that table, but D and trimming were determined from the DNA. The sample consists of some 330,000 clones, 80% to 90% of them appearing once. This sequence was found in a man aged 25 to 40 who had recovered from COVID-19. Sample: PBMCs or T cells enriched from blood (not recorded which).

The DNA for the CDR3 is TGTGCCAGCAGCCCCCCGGGGGTCCTTACCTACAATGAGCAGTTCTTC. Protein sequence: CASSPPGVLTYNEQFF. The chain carries TRBV5-8 and TRBJ2-1, with D possibly TRBD2 on 6 matching bases. Trimming removed 4 bases from V and 2 bases from J, with 16 bases in between. The CDR3 contains 16 residues. From germline, CDR1 is SGHTS and CDR2 YDEGEE.